This TCR beta chain was sequenced for a study of cytomegalovirus exposure and HLA in healthy donors. Study context: One earlier analysis, a look at 150 million to 200 million T cells, found about 110 million unique TCR beta sequences. Early on, a data release was issued that held tens of millions of unique TCRs from HLA-typed donors.

Trimming shortened V by 6 bases and J by 2 bases, and 5 bases separated the two germline ends. Germline CDR1 and CDR2: MNHEY and SVGAGI. The CDR3 consists of 11 residues. With 60 Vbeta and 13 Jbeta primers, the PCR was carried out. The protocol was immunoSEQ multiplex PCR, while the TCRdb copy is restricted to in-frame clones and leaves out a portion. The table shows some 200,000 clones, with approximately 59% occurring only once. The chain is built from TRBV6-5 and TRBJ2-7; D is unresolved. The sequenced sample was PBMCs. This sequence was found in a man aged 35 to 55 in good health and CMV-seronegative. CDR3 sequence (DNA): TGTGCCAGCAGCGCGACCTACGAGCAGTACTTC. It is translated as CASSATYEQYF.